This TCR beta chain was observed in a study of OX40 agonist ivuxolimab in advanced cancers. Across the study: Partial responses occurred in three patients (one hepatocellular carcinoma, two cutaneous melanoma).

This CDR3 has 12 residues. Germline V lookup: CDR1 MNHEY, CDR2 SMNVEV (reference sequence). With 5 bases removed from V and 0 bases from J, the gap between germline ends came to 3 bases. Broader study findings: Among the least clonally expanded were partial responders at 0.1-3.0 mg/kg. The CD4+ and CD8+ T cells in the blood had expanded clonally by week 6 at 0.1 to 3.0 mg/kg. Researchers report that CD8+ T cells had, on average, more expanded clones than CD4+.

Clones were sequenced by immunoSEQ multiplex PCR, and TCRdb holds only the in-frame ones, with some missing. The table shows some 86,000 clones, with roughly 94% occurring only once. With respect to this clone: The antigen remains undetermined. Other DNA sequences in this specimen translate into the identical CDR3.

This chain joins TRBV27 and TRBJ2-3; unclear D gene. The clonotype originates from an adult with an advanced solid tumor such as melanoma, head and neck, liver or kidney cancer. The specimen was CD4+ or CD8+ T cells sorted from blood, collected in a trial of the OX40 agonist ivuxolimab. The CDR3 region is CASSHSTDTQYF. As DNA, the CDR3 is TGTGCCAGCAGTCATAGCACAGATACGCAGTATTTT.